Here is one TCR beta chain with its context. In the PCR, 60 Vbeta and 13 Jbeta primers were used. Assay used: immunoSEQ multiplex PCR; TCRdb lists only in-frame clones, some missing. Of 130,000 to 150,000 clones in the sample, roughly 79% were seen once. The data derive from a study of cytomegalovirus exposure and HLA in healthy donors. The CDR3 extends over 16 amino acids. V lost 2 bases, J lost 4 bases, and 7 bases stayed unmatched. The germline V gene has CDR1 MNHEY and CDR2 SVGAGI. The rearrangement joins TRBV6-5 to TRBJ1-1; the match to TRBD1 covers 10 bases. The clonotype comes from a male donor in good health and CMV-seronegative. Sequences were obtained from PBMCs. This CDR3 reads CASSYNPGQGSTEAFF. The CDR3 region has the DNA TGTGCCAGCAGTTACAATCCGGGACAGGGGAGCACTGAAGCTTTCTTT.